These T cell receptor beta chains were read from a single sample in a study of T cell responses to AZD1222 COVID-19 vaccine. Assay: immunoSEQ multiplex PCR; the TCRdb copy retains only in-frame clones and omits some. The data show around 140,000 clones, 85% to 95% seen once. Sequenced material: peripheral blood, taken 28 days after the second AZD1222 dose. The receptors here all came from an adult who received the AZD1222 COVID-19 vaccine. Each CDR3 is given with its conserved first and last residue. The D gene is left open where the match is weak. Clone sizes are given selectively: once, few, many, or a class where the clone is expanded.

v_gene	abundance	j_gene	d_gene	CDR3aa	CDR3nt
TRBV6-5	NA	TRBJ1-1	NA	CASSSSTNTEAFF	TGTGCCAGCAGTTCGTCAACGAACACTGAAGCTTTCTTT
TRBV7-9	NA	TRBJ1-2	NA	CASSSDSNYGYTF	TGTGCCAGCAGCTCCGATTCTAACTATGGCTACACCTTC
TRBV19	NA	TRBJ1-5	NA	CASKGRSNQPQHF	TGTGCCAGCAAGGGAAGGAGCAATCAGCCCCAGCATTTT
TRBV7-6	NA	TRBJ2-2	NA	CASSLVVGQTGELFF	TGTGCCAGCAGCTTAGTTGTTGGCCAAACCGGGGAGCTGTTTTTT
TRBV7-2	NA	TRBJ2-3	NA	CASSSPPSGDLSTDTQYF	TGTGCCAGCAGCTCCCCCCCCAGCGGAGACCTTAGCACAGATACGCAGTATTTT
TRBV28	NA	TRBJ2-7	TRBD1	CASRSGTGYREQYF	TGTGCCAGCAGATCCGGGACAGGGTATCGGGAGCAGTACTTC
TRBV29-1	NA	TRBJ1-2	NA	CSVPLMDIYGYTF	TGCAGCGTTCCCCTTATGGACATATATGGCTACACCTTC
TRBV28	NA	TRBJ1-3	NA	CASSPRNTIYF	TGTGCCAGCTCGCCGAGAAACACCATATATTTT
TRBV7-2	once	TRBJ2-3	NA	CASSSITGLGTQYF	TGTGCCAGCAGCTCCATCACAGGTTTGGGTACGCAGTATTTT
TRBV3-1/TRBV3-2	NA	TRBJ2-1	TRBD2	CASSQGGTGGYNEQFF	TGTGCCAGCAGCCAAGGGGGAACGGGAGGGTACAATGAGCAGTTCTTC
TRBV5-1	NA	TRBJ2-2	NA	CASSLAVDKRSGELFF	TGCGCCAGCAGCTTGGCCGTAGACAAGAGAAGCGGGGAGCTGTTTTTT
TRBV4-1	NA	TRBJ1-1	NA	CASSQDRRTQAFF	TGCGCCAGCAGCCAAGATAGAAGGACTCAAGCTTTCTTT
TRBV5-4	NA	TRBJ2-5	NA	CASSFAGVQETQYF	TGTGCCAGCAGCTTTGCAGGGGTCCAAGAGACCCAGTACTTC
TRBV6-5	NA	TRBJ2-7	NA	CASSYSGYYEQYF	TGTGCCAGCAGTTATAGCGGATACTACGAGCAGTACTTC
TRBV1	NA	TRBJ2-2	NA	CTSRAQGSEDTGELFF	TGCACCAGCAGAGCACAGGGTAGTGAGGACACCGGGGAGCTGTTTTTT
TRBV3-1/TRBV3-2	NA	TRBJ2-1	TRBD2	CASSQGRTSGYREQFF	TGTGCCAGCAGCCAAGGCAGGACTAGCGGCTATCGGGAGCAGTTCTTC
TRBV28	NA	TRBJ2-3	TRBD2	CASGEGASGRGTQYF	TGTGCCAGCGGAGAAGGGGCTAGCGGGAGAGGTACGCAGTATTTT
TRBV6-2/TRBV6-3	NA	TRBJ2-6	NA	CASSYSSLAGANVLTF	TGTGCCAGCAGTTACTCGAGTCTGGCTGGGGCCAACGTCCTGACTTTC
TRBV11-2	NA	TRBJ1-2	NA	CASSSRGRKANYGYTF	TGTGCCAGCAGCTCCCGAGGACGGAAAGCTAACTATGGCTACACCTTC
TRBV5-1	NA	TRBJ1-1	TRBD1	CASSSDRELNTEAFF	TGCGCCAGCAGCTCGGACAGGGAGCTGAACACTGAAGCTTTCTTT
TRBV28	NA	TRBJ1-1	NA	CASSFLEGEAFF	TGTGCCAGCAGTTTCTTGGAGGGTGAAGCTTTCTTT
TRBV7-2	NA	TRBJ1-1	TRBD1	CASSLEGQGEAFF	TGTGCCAGCAGCTTAGAGGGACAGGGTGAAGCTTTCTTT
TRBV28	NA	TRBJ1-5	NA	CASSLRVGNQPQHF	TGTGCCAGCAGTTTAAGGGTGGGCAATCAGCCCCAGCATTTT
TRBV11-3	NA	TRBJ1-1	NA	CASSLGENTEAFF	TGTGCCAGCAGCTTAGGGGAGAACACTGAAGCTTTCTTT
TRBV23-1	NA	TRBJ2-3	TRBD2	CASSQSSGRDTDTQYF	TGCGCCAGCAGTCAATCAAGCGGGAGGGACACAGATACGCAGTATTTT
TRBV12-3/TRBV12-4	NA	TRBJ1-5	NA	CASSSDTNQPQHF	TGTGCCAGCAGTTCAGACACCAATCAGCCCCAGCATTTT
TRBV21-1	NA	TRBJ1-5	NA	CASSKIGRESPYSNQPQHF	TGTGCCAGCAGCAAAATCGGGAGGGAAAGCCCCTATAGCAATCAGCCCCAGCATTTT
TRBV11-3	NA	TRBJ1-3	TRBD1	CASSAGGPFGNTIYF	TGTGCCAGCAGCGCAGGGGGACCTTTTGGAAACACCATATATTTT
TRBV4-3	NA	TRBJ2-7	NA	CASSQDRVSSDEQYF	TGCGCCAGCAGCCAAGATCGGGTCAGTTCCGACGAGCAGTACTTC
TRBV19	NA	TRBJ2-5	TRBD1	CASAMDREETQYF	TGTGCCAGTGCCATGGACAGGGAAGAGACCCAGTACTTC
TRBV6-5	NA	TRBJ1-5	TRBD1	CASRGQHNQPQHF	TGTGCCAGCAGGGGACAGCACAATCAGCCCCAGCATTTT
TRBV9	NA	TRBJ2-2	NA	CASSVPAGSRGSGELFF	TGTGCCAGCAGCGTACCGGCCGGGAGCCGGGGGTCCGGGGAGCTGTTTTTT
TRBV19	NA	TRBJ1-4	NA	CASSGANEKLFF	TGTGCCAGTTCGGGGGCTAATGAAAAACTGTTTTTT
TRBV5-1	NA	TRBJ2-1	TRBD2	CASSSIPGLADDNEQFF	TGCGCCAGCAGCTCAATTCCGGGACTAGCGGACGACAATGAGCAGTTCTTC
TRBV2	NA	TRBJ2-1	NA	CASSGRGEDEQFF	TGTGCCAGCAGTGGTAGAGGGGAGGATGAGCAGTTCTTC
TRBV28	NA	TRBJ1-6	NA	CASTSWGGFDALHF	TGTGCCAGCACCTCCTGGGGGGGCTTCGATGCCCTCCACTTT
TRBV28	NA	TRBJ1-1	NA	CASSRGWRGTEAFF	TGTGCCAGCAGCCGAGGATGGCGTGGCACTGAAGCTTTCTTT
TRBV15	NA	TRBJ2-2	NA	CATSRDVPVTGELFF	TGTGCCACCAGCAGAGATGTCCCAGTGACCGGGGAGCTGTTTTTT
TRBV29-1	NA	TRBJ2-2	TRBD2	CSALLAGYSGTGELFF	TGCAGCGCCTTACTAGCGGGATATTCTGGCACCGGGGAGCTGTTTTTT
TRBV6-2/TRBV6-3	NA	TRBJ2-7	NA	CASSYGPGSYEQYF	TGTGCCAGCAGTTACGGCCCGGGGAGCTACGAGCAGTACTTC